A single sample is the source of the 29 T cell receptor beta chains below, sequenced in a study of blood T cells in healthy people across ages. A second about 7 to 11 cycle PCR used barcoded and J-beta primers. From the 5' RACE reads, TCRdb called clonotypes with MiXCR, one entry per CDR3 protein. The sample holds roughly 700,000 distinct CDR3 sequences, 49% seen once. The sequenced material came from blood. Receptors were obtained from an older woman in good health.

This rearrangement joins TRBV10-3 to TRBJ1-1; no clear D gene. V dropped 8 bases and J dropped 1 base, with 8 bases sitting between them. CDR1 ENHRY and CDR2 SYGVKD come from the germline V gene. CDR3 length equals 12 residues. CDR3 in amino acids: CAIGRGNTEAFF. The CDR3 coding sequence is TGTGCCATCGGACGGGGGAACACTGAAGCTTTCTTT.

The V call is TRBV14, the J call TRBJ1-6; D not resolved. The CDR3 covers 12 residues. Trimming left V 0 bases short and J 11 bases short, with 5 bases between. Germline V gene data show CDR1 as SGHDN and CDR2 as FVKESK. The CDR3 coding sequence is TGTGCCAGCAGCCAAGATGTCGCACCCCTCCACTTT. This translates into CASSQDVAPLHF.

The sample holds a few counts of this clonotype. This may stem from a read error, because a much larger clone lies one nucleotide away. This chain uses TRBV28 with TRBJ2-1; no definite D call. The end of the DNA aligns better with TRBJ2-7, so the J call may be wrong. CDR3 length: 15 amino acids. Germline lookup yields CDR1 MDHEN and CDR2 SYDVKM. As DNA, the CDR3 is TGTGCCAGCAGTCCGGTTGGAAGCTCCTACAATGAGCAGTACTTC. It codes for CASSPVGSSYNEQYF.

The genes are TRBV3-1 and TRBJ2-3; D unclear. The V gene lost 0 bases and the J gene lost 3 bases, with 7 bases spanning the gap. CDR1 is LGHDT and CDR2 is YNNKEL in the germline V gene (reference sequence). The CDR3 consists of 14 residues. CDR3 residues: CASSQDPGTDTQYF. The CDR3 nucleotides are TGTGCCAGCAGCCAAGACCCCGGGACAGATACGCAGTATTTT.

The gene calls are TRBV4-1 and TRBJ2-1; 9 nucleotides align to TRBD2. Germline-derived CDR1 and CDR2 are MGHRA and YSYEKL. The ends lost 4 bases at V and 8 bases at J; junction bases unmatched: 9. This CDR3 is 15 amino acids long. CDR3 sequence: CASSPRLAGSYEQFF. The CDR3 nucleotides read TGCGCCAGCAGCCCTAGGCTAGCGGGATCCTATGAGCAGTTCTTC.

This chain uses TRBV15 with TRBJ2-1; TRBD1 might be the D (7 bases). The CDR3 loop spans 16 amino acids. Trimming took 1 base from V and 6 from J, leaving 16 bases between them. Germline assignment: CDR1 LNHNV and CDR2 YYDKDF (reference sequence). CDR3 sequence reads: CATSRGRGVPGNEQFF. For the CDR3, the DNA is TGTGCCACCAGCAGAGGCAGGGGGGTTCCAGGCAATGAGCAGTTCTTC.

The chain uses TRBV27 and TRBJ1-2; D might be TRBD1 (6 bases). The germline V gene has CDR1 MNHEY and CDR2 SMNVEV (reference sequence). CDR3 size: 11 residues. Trimming stripped 10 bases from V and 4 bases from J, with 10 bases between. The CDR3: CATGHSYGYTF. The DNA for the CDR3 is TGTGCCACGGGACATAGCTATGGCTACACCTTC.

This clonotype was found once. The V and J genes are TRBV4-3 and TRBJ2-6, with D hard to call. The CDR3 sequence is 18 residues long. Germline V gene lookup returns CDR1 LGHNA and CDR2 YSLEER. V lost 0 bases and J 0 bases, leaving 12 bases between the germline ends. The DNA for the CDR3 is TGCGCCAGCAGCCAAGAGGGCACTAAGGTCTCTGGGGCCAACGTCCTGACTTTC. Its protein is CASSQEGTKVSGANVLTF.

V usage is TRBV20-1 and J usage is TRBJ2-3; either TRBD1 or TRBD2 may supply D (6 bases each). This CDR3 is built from 12 residues. Trimming stripped 6 bases from V and 5 bases from J, with 12 bases between. Germline CDR1 and CDR2: DFQATT and SNEGSKA (reference sequence). The CDR3 loop is CSARRGQDTQYF. The CDR3 coding sequence is TGCAGTGCCAGACGGGGGCAAGATACGCAGTATTTT.

This sequence joins TRBV28 and TRBJ2-1, with D perhaps TRBD1 (5 bases). The J call is uncertain, as TRBJ2-7 better fits the DNA end. CDR1 and CDR2 (germline): MDHEN, SYDVKM. The length of the CDR3 is 13 residues. The CDR3 loop reads CASRGLGDNEQYF. CDR3 in DNA: TGTGCCAGCAGGGGGCTGGGTGACAATGAGCAGTACTTC.

The chain uses TRBV7-8 and TRBJ2-7, with 9 nucleotides matching TRBD1. V trimming: 5 bases; J trimming: 2 bases; junction bases outside the gene matches: 22. The CDR3 totals 20 residues. The germline V gene encodes CDR1 SGHVS and CDR2 FQNEAQ. This chain's CDR3 is CASSHTKTGQGLFRAYEQYF. The CDR3 nucleotides are TGTGCCAGCAGCCACACAAAAACGGGACAGGGACTTTTTAGGGCCTACGAGCAGTACTTC.

The chain is built from TRBV5-5 and TRBJ1-6; 7 bases align to TRBD1. The germline CDR1 and CDR2 sequences are SGHKS and YYEKEE (reference sequence). The ends lost 5 bases at V and 6 bases at J; junction bases unmatched: 8. This CDR3 has 15 residues. The CDR3 sequence is CASRYSQGGNSPLHF. In DNA form, the CDR3 reads TGTGCCAGCAGATATAGCCAGGGGGGTAATTCACCCCTCCACTTT.

There are a few counts of this clonotype. J is TRBJ2-3 and V is TRBV29-1, with 7 bases lining up with TRBD2. The germline CDR1 and CDR2 sequences are SQVTM and ANQGSEA. This CDR3 has 15 residues. Losses at the gene ends were 5 bases for V and 0 bases for J; bases not matched to a gene: 8. CDR3 sequence reads: CSVPRGSGSTDTQYF. The CDR3 DNA reads TGCAGCGTTCCCCGGGGTAGCGGGAGCACAGATACGCAGTATTTT.

The chain employs TRBV20-1 and TRBJ2-5; TRBD2 matches 10 bases. V shed 1 base, J shed 0 bases, and the junction held 8 bases outside the gene matches. CDR3 size: 17 residues. Germline V lookup: CDR1 DFQATT, CDR2 SNEGSKA (reference sequence). CDR3: CSARGLAGALDQETQYF. CDR3 DNA sequence: TGCAGTGCTAGAGGGCTAGCGGGAGCATTGGACCAAGAGACCCAGTACTTC.

The rearrangement uses TRBV7-9 and TRBJ2-3; TRBD2 matches 12 bases. Germline V gene data show CDR1 as SEHNR and CDR2 as FQNEAQ (reference sequence). Trimming cost V 3 bases and J 1 base; bases outside gene matches: 5. The CDR3 is 17 residues long. The CDR3 region is CASSFRLAGVGTDTQYF. The CDR3 coding sequence is TGTGCCAGCAGCTTCCGACTAGCGGGAGTGGGCACAGATACGCAGTATTTT.

This chain links TRBV20-1 with TRBJ1-6; D not resolved. Germline values: CDR1 DFQATT, CDR2 SNEGSKA (reference sequence). V was clipped by 5 bases and J by 6 bases, with 17 bases between them. The CDR3 covers 15 residues. The CDR3 sequence is CSAAPQTLANSPLHF. CDR3 DNA: TGCAGTGCTGCTCCCCAGACACTAGCTAATTCACCCCTCCACTTT.

This clonotype was seen a handful of times. The chain is built from TRBV6-5 and TRBJ2-5, with no clear D. Germline values: CDR1 MNHEY, CDR2 SVGAGI. The CDR3 is 14 residues long. Trimming took 2 bases from V and 4 from J, leaving 11 bases between them. DNA for the CDR3: TGTGCCAGCAGTTACGGGGTAGGGTTAGAGACCCAGTACTTC. Protein: CASSYGVGLETQYF.

The CDR3 nucleotides read TGTGCCAGCAGCTCGGACCGGACTAGCGGGAGGTATGAGCAGTTCTTC. Protein sequence: CASSSDRTSGRYEQFF. The chain couples TRBV7-2 to TRBJ2-1, with 14 nucleotides matching TRBD2. The CDR3 covers 16 residues. With V trimmed by 4 bases and J by 8 bases, 7 bases remained unmatched. Per germline, CDR1 SGHTA and CDR2 FQGNSA. The full variable domain, its missing parts supplied by reference TRBV7-2 and TRBJ2-1, is GAGVSQSPSNKVTEKGKDVELRCDPISGHTALYWYRQSLGQGLEFLIYFQGNSAPDKSGLPSDRFSAERTGGSVSTLTIQRTQQEDSAVYLCASSSDRTSGRYEQFFGPGTRLTVL.

This chain uses TRBV20-1 with TRBJ2-5; 7 bases line up with TRBD2. This CDR3 contains 15 residues. J was trimmed by 1 base and V by 3 bases; bases with no gene match: 8. The germline CDR1 and CDR2 sequences are DFQATT and SNEGSKA (reference sequence). CDR3 protein: CSASPWTSRQETQYF. CDR3 bases: TGCAGTGCTAGCCCATGGACTAGTCGCCAAGAGACCCAGTACTTC.

The chain uses TRBV20-1 and TRBJ1-1, with 8 bases matching TRBD1. The CDR3 covers 14 residues. Germline V gene sequence: CDR1 DFQATT, CDR2 SNEGSKA (reference sequence). V was pared by 4 bases and J by 0 bases, with 4 bases of the junction left unmatched. Here the CDR3 reads CSAKRQGMNTEAFF. The CDR3 bases are TGCAGTGCTAAAAGACAGGGGATGAACACTGAAGCTTTCTTT.

In its sample, this clonotype was seen a few times. This chain joins TRBV29-1 and TRBJ1-2; TRBD1 aligns across 8 bases. Germline V gene data show CDR1 as SQVTM and CDR2 as ANQGSEA. This CDR3 region has 12 residues. V shed 4 bases, J shed 8 bases, and the junction held 6 bases outside the gene matches. The CDR3, as DNA: TGCAGCGTTGGAAAGACAGGGGAGGGCTACACCTTC. Its protein product is CSVGKTGEGYTF.

The chain combines TRBV28 with TRBJ1-2, with 10 bases lining up with TRBD1. V was pared by 6 bases and J by 4 bases, with 5 bases of the junction left unmatched. The CDR3 has 14 residues. Per the germline V gene, CDR1 is MDHEN and CDR2 is SYDVKM. The CDR3 region is CASSPGDRGYGYTF. The CDR3 bases are TGTGCCAGCAGCCCGGGGGACAGGGGCTATGGCTACACCTTC.

The J gene is TRBJ2-5, the V gene TRBV7-2; D not certain. From germline, CDR1 is SGHTA and CDR2 FQGNSA. Trimming removed 4 bases from V and 4 bases from J, with 10 bases in between. This CDR3 has 13 residues. This chain's CDR3 is CASSSLPGETQYF. The CDR3 region has the DNA TGTGCCAGCAGCTCCTTGCCCGGAGAGACCCAGTACTTC.

The V call is TRBV3-1, the J call TRBJ1-3; D is unresolved. V shed 7 bases and J shed 0 bases, with 13 bases lying between them. The germline V gene has CDR1 LGHDT and CDR2 YNNKEL (reference sequence). The CDR3 is 15 residues long. As DNA, the CDR3 is TGTGCCAGCACCATGGCCCCGGCCTCTGGAAACACCATATATTTT. Amino acid sequence: CASTMAPASGNTIYF.

The V call is TRBV10-3, the J call TRBJ2-6; D ambiguous. CDR1 is ENHRY, CDR2 SYGVKD, per germline. CDR3 length: 14 amino acids. V shed 2 bases and J shed 2 bases, with 4 bases lying between them. Here the CDR3 reads CAISEVTGANVLTF. The CDR3 DNA follows: TGTGCCATCAGTGAGGTGACTGGGGCCAACGTCCTGACTTTC.

This clonotype appeared many times. V usage is TRBV10-3 and J usage is TRBJ2-7; TRBD2 agrees at 7 bases. After removal of 7 bases from V and 2 bases from J, the junction contained 5 bases not matched to a gene. The CDR3 covers 13 residues. CDR1 and CDR2 (germline): ENHRY, SYGVKD. The CDR3 loop is CAITAGQTYEQYF. Here the CDR3 DNA reads TGTGCCATCACAGCGGGGCAAACCTACGAGCAGTACTTC.

This rearrangement joins TRBV7-2 to TRBJ2-7, with a possible D match to TRBD2 (6 bases). The V gene lost 1 base and the J gene lost 1 base, with 11 bases spanning the gap. CDR3 length equals 15 residues. CDR1 SGHTA and CDR2 FQGNSA come from the germline V gene. CDR3 protein: CASSLVPSASYEQYF. The CDR3 DNA sequence: TGTGCCAGCAGCTTAGTCCCTAGCGCGTCCTACGAGCAGTACTTC.

The chain is built from TRBV15 and TRBJ1-2; 9 positions agree with TRBD1. The germline gives CDR1 LNHNV, CDR2 YYDKDF (reference sequence). This CDR3 has 15 residues. After removal of 1 base from V and 7 bases from J, the junction contained 7 bases not matched to a gene. CDR3 sequence reads: CATSRGRDRASGYTF. The CDR3 region has the DNA TGTGCCACCAGCAGAGGACGGGACAGGGCGAGTGGCTACACCTTC.

This clonotype was observed a handful of times. The chain has TRBV4-3 and TRBJ2-1; TRBD2 matches 8 bases. Looked up from germline, CDR1 is LGHNA and CDR2 is YSLEER. This CDR3 has 16 amino acids. Germline trimming cut 0 bases from V and 10 bases from J; bases unmatched to any gene: 11. CDR3 sequence: CASSQEAGVVLSEQFF. In DNA, the CDR3 is TGCGCCAGCAGCCAAGAAGCGGGAGTGGTATTGTCGGAGCAGTTCTTC.